This TCR beta chain derives from a study of response to subunit inactivated influenza vaccine. One entry per CDR3 protein results from TCRdb running MiXCR on the RT-PCR reads. Among about 540,000 distinct CDR3 sequences, around a quarter were seen once, and the ten largest hold around 2.8%. By proportion, this clonotype is medium-sized (0.01 to 0.1%). In germline, CDR1 is SEHNR, CDR2 FQNEAQ (reference sequence). Losses at the gene ends were 2 bases for V and 1 base for J; bases not matched to a gene: 9. The CDR3 is 17 amino acids. In addition, the sample was reused for a study of T cells expressing NK-cell markers. Per that paper: For TCR beta, cDNA was produced by 5'RACE template switching with UMIs. It was sorted CD3+CD56-NKG2C+, CD3+CD56+NKG2C- and CD3+CD56+NKG2C+ T cells that provided the TCR beta repertoires. The study sequenced eight donors, seven HCMV-seropositive and one seronegative. Several experiments confined sorting to alpha-beta TCR T cells with an anti-gamma-delta TCR antibody. Dominant NKG2C+ clonotypes made up about 1.0-7.0% of CD8+ T cells in roughly six donors.

This chain uses TRBV7-9 with TRBJ2-3; TRBD2 matches at 7 bases. The TCR comes from a man aged 45-60 years who received an inactivated influenza vaccine. The source was CD4+ T cells sorted from PBMCs, collected less than 13 days after vaccination. CDR3 amino acids: CASSLPFGGGRTDTQYF. The CDR3 DNA reads as TGTGCCAGCAGCTTACCCTTTGGCGGGGGACGCACAGATACGCAGTATTTT.